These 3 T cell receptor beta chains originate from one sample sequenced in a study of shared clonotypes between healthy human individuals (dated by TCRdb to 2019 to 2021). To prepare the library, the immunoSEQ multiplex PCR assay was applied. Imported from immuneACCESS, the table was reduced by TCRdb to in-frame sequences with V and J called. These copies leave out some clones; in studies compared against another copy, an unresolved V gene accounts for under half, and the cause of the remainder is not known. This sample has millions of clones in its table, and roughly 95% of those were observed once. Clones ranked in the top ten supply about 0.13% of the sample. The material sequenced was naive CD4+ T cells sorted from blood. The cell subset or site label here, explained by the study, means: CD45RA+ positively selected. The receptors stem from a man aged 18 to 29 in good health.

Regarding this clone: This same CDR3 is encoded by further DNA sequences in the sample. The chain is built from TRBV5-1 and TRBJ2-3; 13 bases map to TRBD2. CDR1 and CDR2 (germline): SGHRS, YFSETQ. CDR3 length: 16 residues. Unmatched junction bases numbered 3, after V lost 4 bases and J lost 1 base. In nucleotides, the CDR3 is TGCGCCAGCAGCGGCGGGACTAGCGGGGGCACAGATACGCAGTATTTT. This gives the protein CASSGGTSGGTDTQYF.

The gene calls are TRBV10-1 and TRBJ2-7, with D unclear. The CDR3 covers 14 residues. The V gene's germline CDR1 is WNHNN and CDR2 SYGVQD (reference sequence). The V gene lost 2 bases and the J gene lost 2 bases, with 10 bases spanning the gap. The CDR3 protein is CASSESRQAYEQYF. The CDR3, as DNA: TGCGCCAGCAGTGAGAGCCGCCAGGCCTACGAGCAGTACTTC.

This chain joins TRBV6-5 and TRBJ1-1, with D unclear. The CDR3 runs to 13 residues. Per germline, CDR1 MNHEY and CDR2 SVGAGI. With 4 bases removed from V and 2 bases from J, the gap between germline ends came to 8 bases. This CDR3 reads CASSSTPNTEAFF. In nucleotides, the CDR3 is TGTGCCAGCAGTTCGACCCCCAACACTGAAGCTTTCTTT.